These 22 T cell receptor beta chains were all obtained from the same sample, sequenced in a study of human T cells and chemical hapten exposure (TCRdb year 2021). The sample's time point, from its label and the paper: pre-sensitization, week 0. The label giving this sample's treatment or condition can be read as: therapeutic diphenylcyclopropenone sensitization with weekly scalp DPC. Library generation was performed with RACE. For sequencing, a NextSeq 500 was employed. TCRdb redid the processing of the public reads, applying fastp at Q25 and MiXCR, and retained in-frame beta chains. Here each entry gathers all rows of one CDR3 protein and keeps the most common genes and DNA. The table for this sample lists tens of thousands of distinct CDR3 sequences; 9.5% to 15% of them were counted only once. The top ten clones comprise about 5.7% of the sample. Sequencing used whole blood, obtained in connection with sensitization to the hapten diphenylcyclopropenone (DPC). The receptor source for this set is a woman aged 25 to 39 with alopecia areata. Some clones in this sample may be carry-over from other donors' samples.

This clonotype appeared many times. J is TRBJ1-3 and V is TRBV7-2, with 8 positions matching TRBD1. CDR1 and CDR2 (germline): SGHTA, FQGNSA. Unmatched junction bases numbered 13, after V lost 6 bases and J lost 0 bases. This CDR3 has 18 residues. Here the CDR3 reads CASRKYGGTGNSGNTIYF. CDR3 coding DNA: TGTGCCAGCAGAAAGTATGGGGGGACAGGCAACTCTGGAAACACCATATATTTT.

This clonotype was found a few times. V is TRBV20-1 and J is TRBJ2-1; D is perhaps TRBD2 (5 bases). V dropped 6 bases and J dropped 2 bases, with 17 bases sitting between them. This CDR3 has 15 amino acids. Germline V gene data show CDR1 as DFQATT and CDR2 as SNEGSKA (reference sequence). The CDR3: CSARRNIRPYNEQFF. For the CDR3, the DNA is TGCAGTGCCAGGAGGAATATCCGACCCTACAATGAGCAGTTCTTC.

The V gene is TRBV12-3 or TRBV12-4, the J gene TRBJ2-3; possibly TRBD1 or TRBD2 for D (6 bases each). The CDR3 spans 15 residues. Trimming removed 6 bases at V and 2 bases at J, with 15 bases between. The CDR3 reads CASSLLGGPTDTQYF. The CDR3 DNA reads TGTGCCAGCAGCCTCCTAGGGGGGCCCACAGATACGCAGTATTTT.

V is TRBV4-3 and J is TRBJ2-1, with no clear D. CDR1 is LGHNA and CDR2 is YSLEER in the germline V gene. The length of the CDR3 is 15 residues. Between the trimmed V and J ends, which lost 0 bases and 5 bases, there was a span of 11 bases. In DNA form, the CDR3 reads TGCGCCAGCAGCCAAGAGTTCATGAAGAACAATGAGCAGTTCTTC. Protein: CASSQEFMKNNEQFF.

This clonotype was counted at least ten times. The chain employs TRBV28 and TRBJ1-1; D unresolved. V dropped 5 bases and J dropped 12 bases, with 16 bases sitting between them. The CDR3 totals 12 residues. Germline CDR1 MDHEN, CDR2 SYDVKM. CDR3 region: CASSSPVRKTFF. The DNA for the CDR3 is TGTGCCAGCAGTAGTCCTGTGAGGAAAACTTTCTTT.

V usage is TRBV28 and J usage is TRBJ2-7; TRBD1 aligns across 9 bases. Germline lookup yields CDR1 MDHEN and CDR2 SYDVKM. With 6 bases clipped from V and 2 bases from J, the junction kept 8 bases outside the gene matches. This CDR3 spans 15 amino acids. The CDR3, as DNA: TGTGCCAGCAGACCATACAGGGGGCTGACCTACGAGCAGTACTTC. It is translated as CASRPYRGLTYEQYF.

The chain recombines TRBV6-2 or TRBV6-3 with TRBJ1-6; possibly TRBD1 for D (5 bases). The CDR3 contains 13 residues. Trimming cost V 11 bases and J 7 bases, with 15 bases left between them. The V gene's germline CDR1 is MNHEY and CDR2 SVGEGT. The CDR3 reads CACGRGMNSPLHF. DNA for the CDR3: TGTGCCTGCGGCCGGGGGATGAATTCACCCCTCCACTTT.

This clonotype was found many times. V and J are TRBV6-2 or TRBV6-3 and TRBJ2-3; no clear D. Per the germline V gene, CDR1 is MNHEY and CDR2 is SVGEGT. Trimming took off 6 bases at V and 0 bases at J, with 7 bases between the two ends. This CDR3 contains 13 residues. The CDR3: CASRGSSTDTQYF. The CDR3 bases are TGTGCCAGCAGGGGCAGTAGCACAGATACGCAGTATTTT.

This clonotype was seen many times. The rearrangement joins TRBV11-2 to TRBJ1-1; no definite D call. The germline V gene encodes CDR1 SGHAT and CDR2 FQNNGV. Trimming pared 5 bases from V and 2 bases from J, leaving 18 bases between. The CDR3 contains 16 residues. DNA for the CDR3: TGTGCCAGCAGCCCCCGTGGGCAGGTGGGCAACACTGAAGCTTTCTTT. Protein: CASSPRGQVGNTEAFF.

The table lists this clonotype with a few counts. This chain connects TRBV11-2 to TRBJ2-2; D gene unclear. The CDR3 consists of 18 residues. Germline values: CDR1 SGHAT, CDR2 FQNNGV. The V and J ends lost 1 base and 0 bases respectively, with 15 bases between them. For the CDR3, the DNA is TGTGCCAGCAGCTTAGTTGCCCCGGCAGCCCCGAACACCGGGGAGCTGTTTTTT. Encoded protein: CASSLVAPAAPNTGELFF.

Comment on this clonotype: The germline gene is not matched at one end of the junction; a read error may be the cause. The V call is TRBV9, the J call TRBJ2-3; D perhaps matches TRBD1 (6 bases). Germline CDR1 reads SGDLS; CDR2 reads YYNGEE. CDR3 size: 12 residues. The CDR3 sequence is CASSVGTETQYF. Written as DNA, the CDR3 is TGTGCCAGCAGCGTAGGGACAGAAACGCAGTATTTT.

The V call is TRBV27, the J call TRBJ2-7, with TRBD1 identical over 7 bases. The V segment lost 2 bases and the J segment 1 base; nucleotides outside the gene matches: 8. Germline assignment: CDR1 MNHEY and CDR2 SMNVEV (reference sequence). CDR3 size: 16 residues. The CDR3 sequence is CASSLNPDRTSYEQYF. Written as DNA, the CDR3 is TGTGCCAGCAGTTTAAATCCGGACAGGACTTCCTACGAGCAGTACTTC.

J is TRBJ2-1 and V is TRBV28, with TRBD2 identical over 7 bases. Germline trimming cut 5 bases from V and 5 bases from J; bases unmatched to any gene: 3. Germline CDR1 is MDHEN and CDR2 is SYDVKM. This CDR3 comprises 13 residues. Written as DNA, the CDR3 is TGTGCCAGCAGTACCCTAGCGGACAATGAGCAGTTCTTC. Translated, it gives CASSTLADNEQFF.

The genes are TRBV19 and TRBJ1-1; 7 bases agree with TRBD1. The length of the CDR3 is 15 residues. Trimming removed 5 bases from V and 1 base from J; junction bases left unmatched: 7. Germline CDR1 is LNHDA and CDR2 is SQIVND (reference sequence). The chain's CDR3 is CASSVGQRGNTEAFF. The DNA for the CDR3 is TGTGCCAGTAGTGTGGGACAGAGGGGGAACACTGAAGCTTTCTTT. Variable domain in full (rest from reference TRBV19 and TRBJ1-1): DGGITQSPKYLFRKEGQNVTLSCEQNLNHDAMYWYRQDPGQGLRLIYYSQIVNDFQKGDIAEGYSVSREKKESFPLTVTSAQKNPTAFYLCASSVGQRGNTEAFFGQGTRLTVV.

V is TRBV7-3 and J is TRBJ2-5, with no clear D. V dropped 5 bases and J dropped 1 base, with 11 bases sitting between them. This CDR3 comprises 14 residues. From germline, CDR1 is SGHTA and CDR2 FQGTGA. CDR3 region: CASSATGPQETQYF. The CDR3 region has the DNA TGTGCCAGCAGCGCCACGGGCCCCCAAGAGACCCAGTACTTC. Combining the CDR3 with reference TRBV7-3 and TRBJ2-5 gives the whole variable domain GAGVSQTPSNKVTEKGKYVELRCDPISGHTALYWYRQSLGQGPEFLIYFQGTGAADDSGLPNDRFFAVRPEGSVSTLKIQRTERGDSAVYLCASSATGPQETQYFGPGTRLLVL.

This clonotype has a count of ten or more. This sequence joins TRBV15 and TRBJ2-5; 7 nucleotides align to TRBD2. Germline V lookup: CDR1 LNHNV, CDR2 YYDKDF (reference sequence). After removal of 4 bases from V and 4 bases from J, the junction contained 12 bases not matched to a gene. There are 16 residues in the CDR3. DNA of the CDR3: TGTGCCACCAGCACCGAATCTAGCGGAGCGTTAGAGACCCAGTACTTC. Protein product: CATSTESSGALETQYF.

The genes are TRBV27 and TRBJ1-5; D is unclear. Germline lookup yields CDR1 MNHEY and CDR2 SMNVEV (reference sequence). Trimming shortened V by 6 bases and J by 4 bases, and 16 bases separated the two germline ends. The CDR3 is 15 amino acids. CDR3 region: CASRETAGSNQPQHF. The CDR3 nucleotides are TGTGCCAGCAGAGAAACCGCCGGGTCTAATCAGCCCCAGCATTTT.

Ten or more counts support this clonotype. The chain combines TRBV28 with TRBJ2-7; TRBD2 matches at 11 bases. V dropped 5 bases and J dropped 3; count of bases not matched to a gene: 12. Germline CDR1 reads MDHEN; CDR2 reads SYDVKM. The length of the CDR3 is 17 residues. The CDR3 nucleotides are TGTGCCAGCAGTCTCGTGAGCACTAGCGGGGGTTTCTACGAGCAGTACTTC. This translates into CASSLVSTSGGFYEQYF.

This clonotype was counted many times. The chain has TRBV20-1 and TRBJ1-1; D gene unclear. From germline, CDR1 is DFQATT and CDR2 SNEGSKA (reference sequence). The CDR3 has 11 residues. Deletions cut 7 bases from V and 2 bases from J, with 8 bases between. The CDR3 is CSVDENTEAFF. The CDR3 region has the DNA TGCAGTGTTGACGAAAACACTGAAGCTTTCTTT.

Ten or more counts support this clonotype. V gene TRBV20-1 combines with J gene TRBJ2-7, with D possibly TRBD2 on 7 matching bases. CDR1 and CDR2 from the germline V gene are DFQATT and SNEGSKA (reference sequence). Trimming removed 5 bases at V and 4 bases at J, with 18 bases between. The CDR3 is made up of 14 amino acids. The CDR3 sequence is CSALRGGGGYEQYF. The CDR3 coding sequence is TGCAGTGCTCTTCGAGGGGGGGGCGGATACGAGCAGTACTTC.

This clonotype has just a few counts. The chain employs TRBV20-1 and TRBJ2-2; possibly TRBD1 or TRBD2 for D (5 bases each). V dropped 6 bases and J dropped 1 base, with 15 bases sitting between them. CDR3 length: 15 amino acids. The germline CDR1 and CDR2 sequences are DFQATT and SNEGSKA (reference sequence). CDR3 DNA sequence: TGCAGTGCGGCCGACGGGACCCGGAACACCGGGGAGCTGTTTTTT. Residues: CSAADGTRNTGELFF.

In this sample, this clonotype turned up many times. This rearrangement joins TRBV28 to TRBJ2-7, with D maybe TRBD1 (6 bases). V was trimmed by 6 bases and J by 7 bases, leaving 10 bases between them. Per the germline V gene, CDR1 is MDHEN and CDR2 is SYDVKM. The CDR3 is made up of 11 amino acids. DNA of the CDR3: TGTGCCAGCAGCCCAGGACAGGAGCAGTACTTC. It encodes CASSPGQEQYF.